One sample yielded the 25 T cell receptor beta chains listed below, sequenced in a study of cytomegalovirus exposure and HLA in healthy donors. Primers: 60 Vbeta forward and 13 Jbeta reverse. The repertoire was sequenced with immunoSEQ multiplex PCR; TCRdb's copy has only in-frame clones and lacks some. This sample has more than 80,000 clones; under 85% occur once, and the top ten carry under 3%. The specimen sequenced was PBMCs. These receptors came from a female donor in good health and CMV-seropositive.

The V call is TRBV5-6, the J call TRBJ2-1, with D perhaps TRBD1 (6 bases). V was shortened by 4 bases and J by 3 bases, with 17 bases between the two germline ends. The CDR3 is 16 amino acids. The germline V gene encodes CDR1 SGHDT and CDR2 YYEEEE. For the CDR3, the DNA is TGTGCCAGCAGCCAACTGGGACAAGTAATCTACAATGAGCAGTTCTTC. Its protein product is CASSQLGQVIYNEQFF.

The chain couples TRBV7-9 to TRBJ2-7, with TRBD1 as a possible D gene (6 bases). CDR3 length: 16 amino acids. Germline values: CDR1 SEHNR, CDR2 FQNEAQ (reference sequence). The germline V and J ends were trimmed by 7 bases and 3 bases, with 22 bases remaining between them. CDR3 sequence (DNA): TGTGCCAGCACCCCCCGGGGCCGGGACACCCTCTACGAGCAGTACTTC. Translated, it gives CASTPRGRDTLYEQYF.

This rearrangement joins TRBV30 to TRBJ1-1; D ambiguous. Germline CDR1 is GTSNPN and CDR2 is SVGIG (reference sequence). The germline V and J ends were trimmed by 0 bases and 3 bases, with 5 bases remaining between them. This CDR3 is built from 12 residues. The CDR3 reads CAWSVEDTEAFF. The CDR3 DNA follows: TGTGCCTGGAGTGTGGAGGACACTGAAGCTTTCTTT.

This clone was observed a handful of times. The rearrangement joins TRBV7-2 to TRBJ2-3, with TRBD1 as a possible D gene (5 bases). The CDR3 sequence is 15 residues long. V was clipped by 1 base and J by 1 base, with 9 bases between them. The V gene's germline CDR1 is SGHTA and CDR2 FQGNSA. The CDR3 nucleotides read TGTGCCAGCAGCTTAGGACAGTTTCGCACAGATACGCAGTATTTT. Amino acids: CASSLGQFRTDTQYF. The whole variable domain, filled in from reference TRBV7-2 and TRBJ2-3, reads GAGVSQSPSNKVTEKGKDVELRCDPISGHTALYWYRQSLGQGLEFLIYFQGNSAPDKSGLPSDRFSAERTGGSVSTLTIQRTQQEDSAVYLCASSLGQFRTDTQYFGPGTRLTVL.

The rearrangement uses TRBV6-6 and TRBJ1-2; D is perhaps TRBD1 (6 bases). V was clipped by 2 bases and J by 6 bases, with 13 bases between them. The CDR3 spans 14 residues. Germline lookup yields CDR1 MNHNY and CDR2 SVGAGI (reference sequence). The CDR3 is CASSYQGQRHGYTF. CDR3 nucleotides: TGTGCCAGCAGTTACCAGGGGCAACGCCATGGCTACACCTTC.

V usage is TRBV6-1 and J usage is TRBJ2-2, with D tentatively TRBD1 (5 bases). Trimming took off 0 bases at V and 4 bases at J, with 15 bases between the two ends. This CDR3 spans 17 amino acids. Germline assignment: CDR1 MNHNS and CDR2 SASEGT. CDR3 sequence: CASSEAYSDRITGELFF. The CDR3 bases are TGTGCCAGCAGTGAAGCCTACTCCGACAGAATCACCGGGGAGCTGTTTTTT.

This chain joins TRBV4-1 and TRBJ2-1; 7 bases match TRBD1. Germline V gene data show CDR1 as MGHRA and CDR2 as YSYEKL. V shed 3 bases and J 4 bases; nucleotides not matched to a gene: 6. CDR3 size: 15 residues. The CDR3 is CASSQENRGYNEQFF. The CDR3 DNA reads TGCGCCAGCAGCCAGGAGAACAGGGGTTACAATGAGCAGTTCTTC.

This chain links TRBV4-3 with TRBJ2-3; D is unresolved. V dropped 5 bases and J dropped 7 bases, with 13 bases sitting between them. This CDR3 contains 13 residues. CDR1 and CDR2 from the germline V gene are LGHNA and YSLEER. As DNA, the CDR3 is TGCGCCAGCAGCGAGACAACTGTGTATACGCAGTATTTT. This translates into CASSETTVYTQYF.

This clone was detected once. The V gene is TRBV6-1, the J gene TRBJ2-7; TRBD2 is a possible D gene (6 bases). The CDR3 runs to 12 residues. CDR1 and CDR2 (germline): MNHNS, SASEGT. V lost 7 bases, J lost 5 bases, and 12 bases lay in between. The DNA of the CDR3 is TGTGCCAGCACCTCGAGGAGGGACGAGCAGTACTTC. As protein: CASTSRRDEQYF.

This clone was found once. This chain links TRBV5-6 with TRBJ1-2, with D perhaps matching TRBD1 (5 bases). The CDR3 has 14 amino acids. Between the trimmed V and J ends, which lost 4 bases and 6 bases, there was a span of 16 bases. CDR1 and CDR2 (germline): SGHDT, YYEEEE. The CDR3 nucleotides read TGTGCCAGCAGCGAAGGGACTCTTGGGGATGGCTACACCTTC. It translates to CASSEGTLGDGYTF.

The rearrangement links TRBV30 to TRBJ2-2, with D perhaps TRBD1 (6 bases). V was pared by 2 bases and J by 7 bases, with 11 bases between. The CDR3 sequence is 13 residues long. Germline values: CDR1 GTSNPN, CDR2 SVGIG (reference sequence). For the CDR3, the DNA is TGTGCCTGGAGTAGACAGGCGGGCGGGGAGCTGTTTTTT. Its protein product is CAWSRQAGGELFF.

J is TRBJ1-2 and V is TRBV5-1, with 8 nucleotides matching TRBD1. After removal of 0 bases from V and 2 bases from J, the junction contained 0 bases not matched to a gene. This CDR3 has 14 amino acids. Germline V gene sequence: CDR1 SGHRS, CDR2 YFSETQ. In DNA form, the CDR3 reads TGCGCCAGCAGCTTGGGACAGGGGAACTATGGCTACACCTTC. Encoded protein: CASSLGQGNYGYTF.

The J gene is TRBJ2-7, the V gene TRBV29-1; TRBD2 matches 7 bases. The CDR3 sequence is 14 residues long. Per the germline V gene, CDR1 is SQVTM and CDR2 is ANQGSEA. Trimming removed 4 bases from V and 3 bases from J; junction bases left unmatched: 9. The CDR3: CSVVLASGLYEQYF. In DNA form, the CDR3 reads TGCAGCGTTGTATTGGCTAGCGGACTCTACGAGCAGTACTTC.

The J gene is TRBJ1-1, the V gene TRBV4-2, with 8 positions matching TRBD1. CDR3 size: 15 residues. Germline CDR1 LGHNA, CDR2 YNFKEQ. The junction had 4 bases not matched to a gene; V was cut back by 3 bases and J by 1 base. The CDR3 spells CASSQPGQENTEAFF. CDR3 nucleotide sequence: TGTGCCAGCAGCCAGCCGGGACAGGAGAACACTGAAGCTTTCTTT.

This chain links TRBV7-9 with TRBJ2-3, with no clear D. CDR1 and CDR2 (germline): SEHNR, FQNEAQ (reference sequence). The CDR3 has 14 residues. V lost 3 bases and J lost 0, with 7 bases in between. The CDR3 nucleotides read TGTGCCAGCAGCTTGTCGACTAGCACAGATACGCAGTATTTT. This codes for CASSLSTSTDTQYF.

V usage is TRBV19 and J usage is TRBJ2-1, with D maybe TRBD1 (5 bases). The germline V gene has CDR1 LNHDA and CDR2 SQIVND (reference sequence). Trimming removed 1 base from V and 11 bases from J, with 12 bases in between. The CDR3 consists of 13 residues. The CDR3: CASSIVQVDQQFF. Written as DNA, the CDR3 is TGTGCCAGTAGTATAGTACAGGTAGATCAGCAGTTCTTC.

V is TRBV6-1 and J is TRBJ1-1; D perhaps matches TRBD1 (5 bases). The germline V and J ends were trimmed by 6 bases and 3 bases, with 17 bases remaining between them. Germline CDR1 MNHNS, CDR2 SASEGT. The CDR3 has 15 amino acids. CDR3 sequence reads: CASRVRYEGDTEAFF. DNA of the CDR3: TGTGCCAGCAGGGTTCGATACGAAGGGGACACTGAAGCTTTCTTT.

This chain joins TRBV7-2 and TRBJ2-7; TRBD1 is a possible D gene (5 bases). CDR3 length: 14 residues. Per the germline V gene, CDR1 is SGHTA and CDR2 is FQGNSA. The V gene lost 1 base and the J gene lost 4 bases, with 11 bases spanning the gap. Here the CDR3 reads CASSLVGRYYEQYF. The CDR3 nucleotides are TGTGCCAGCAGCTTAGTGGGGCGGTATTACGAGCAGTACTTC.

The rearrangement links TRBV30 to TRBJ1-1; D unresolved. The germline V gene encodes CDR1 GTSNPN and CDR2 SVGIG (reference sequence). Trimming took 5 bases from V and 5 from J, leaving 18 bases between them. The CDR3 contains 14 residues. This chain's CDR3 is CAWFLVDRRTEAFF. The CDR3 nucleotides are TGTGCCTGGTTTCTGGTGGATCGGAGAACTGAAGCTTTCTTT.

V and J are TRBV2 and TRBJ1-2; tentatively, D is TRBD1 (5 bases). V was shortened by 4 bases and J by 2 bases, with 8 bases between the two germline ends. Germline V gene sequence: CDR1 SNHLY, CDR2 FYNNEI. The CDR3 runs 13 residues. The CDR3 DNA is TGTGCCAGCAGTGGGACACTGAACTATGGCTACACCTTC. Protein: CASSGTLNYGYTF.

V is TRBV7-8 and J is TRBJ2-7, with D unresolved. The V gene's germline CDR1 is SGHVS and CDR2 FQNEAQ. This CDR3 has 14 amino acids. V lost 5 bases and J lost 0, with 11 bases in between. The CDR3 is CASSALPGSYEQYF. Written as DNA, the CDR3 is TGTGCCAGCAGCGCCCTGCCGGGCTCCTACGAGCAGTACTTC. Supplemented by reference TRBV7-8 and TRBJ2-7, the full variable domain reads GAGVSQSPRYKVAKRGQDVALRCDPISGHVSLFWYQQALGQGPEFLTYFQNEAQLDKSGLPSDRFFAERPEGSVSTLKIQRTQQEDSAVYLCASSALPGSYEQYFGPGTRLTVT.

The V gene is TRBV19, the J gene TRBJ1-2, with D perhaps TRBD1 (6 bases). Trimming took 3 bases from V and 7 from J, leaving 15 bases between them. This CDR3 spans 14 amino acids. Germline V gives CDR1 LNHDA, CDR2 SQIVND (reference sequence). CDR3 region: CASSMGTGIGGYTF. The CDR3 region has the DNA TGTGCCAGTAGTATGGGTACAGGGATAGGTGGCTACACCTTC.

The chain is built from TRBV7-3 and TRBJ2-7; TRBD2 matches 12 bases. Germline assignment: CDR1 SGHTA and CDR2 FQGTGA. This CDR3 is built from 15 residues. Trimming removed 5 bases from V and 7 bases from J; junction bases left unmatched: 9. CDR3 sequence: CASSPSGRASGEQYF. The CDR3 DNA follows: TGTGCCAGCAGCCCTAGCGGGAGGGCCTCTGGTGAGCAGTACTTC.

The chain couples TRBV25-1 to TRBJ2-2; TRBD1 agrees at 8 bases. CDR1 is MGHDK, CDR2 SYGVNS, per germline. The CDR3 extends over 14 amino acids. V lost 3 bases, J lost 7 bases, and 4 bases stayed unmatched. The CDR3 DNA sequence: TGTGCCAGCAGTGACGGACAGGGTAGCGGGGAGCTGTTTTTT. It codes for CASSDGQGSGELFF.

The rearrangement uses TRBV28 and TRBJ2-1, with a possible D match to TRBD1 (5 bases). Trimming stripped 3 bases from V and 2 bases from J, with 8 bases between. Germline-derived CDR1 and CDR2 are MDHEN and SYDVKM. The CDR3 is 14 residues long. DNA of the CDR3: TGTGCCAGCAGTTTCCAGGGCCCCTACAATGAGCAGTTCTTC. Amino acid sequence: CASSFQGPYNEQFF.